This T cell receptor beta chain was sequenced for a study of blood T cell repertoires in COVID-19. Overall study context: The United States, Italy and Spain supplied acute and convalescent COVID-19 samples. In each case, the material was cDNA or gDNA derived from T cells, B-cell-depleted T cells, or PBMCs.

Original processing notes: Amplification of reference gene primers was used by the study to estimate nucleated cell counts. The protocol was immunoSEQ multiplex PCR, while the TCRdb copy is restricted to in-frame clones and leaves out a portion. Clonal size and the V and J genes are those of that table, whereas D and trimming came from the DNA. The table records 110,000 or so clones, approximately 90% of them present only once. V dropped 7 bases and J dropped 6 bases, with 7 bases sitting between them. The CDR3 contains 12 residues. The germline CDR1 and CDR2 sequences are LNHDA and SQIVND (reference sequence).

Material for sequencing was peripheral blood. V gene TRBV19 combines with J gene TRBJ1-6; D remains ambiguous. This TCR was sampled from a human donor in a cohort sampled during active COVID-19. The DNA for the CDR3 is TGTGCCAGTACCCGGAGTAATTCACCCCTCCACTTT. It encodes CASTRSNSPLHF.